This T cell receptor beta chain was observed in a study of control samples from healthy donors and cancer patients. The germline gives CDR1 DFQATT, CDR2 SNEGSKA (reference sequence). Trimming left V 8 bases short and J 5 bases short, with 11 bases between. This CDR3 comprises 11 residues. Sequencing used immunoSEQ multiplex PCR; TCRdb keeps in-frame clones, though not all of them. The sample holds 170,000 or so clones, around 93% seen once. This clone was seen once. The source is a man aged 18 to 30 in good health. V and J are TRBV20-1 and TRBJ2-3; D gene unclear. Input material: blood. As DNA, the CDR3 is TGCAGTCAAACGGCTGAAGATACGCAGTATTTT. Amino acids: CSQTAEDTQYF.